Listed here are 21 T cell receptor beta chains from one sample, sequenced in a study of regulatory T cells in long-lasting Graves disease. The time point was: newly diagnosed GD, antithyroid drugs for less than 3 months. TCR sequences were obtained from RNA taken from PBMCs. Library construction for TCR beta used iRepertoire HTBI primers and Arm-PCR of CDR3 regions. Each CDR3 protein gets one entry after TCRdb re-called the multiplex PCR reads with MiXCR. The sample lists a few hundred thousand distinct CDR3 sequences; about 16% were seen once. Specimen: peripheral blood mononuclear cells (PBMCs), collected at new diagnosis, from a patient treated with antithyroid drugs. All receptors derive from a female donor with Graves disease.

The chain is built from TRBV20-1 and TRBJ2-5; D may be TRBD1 or TRBD2 (6 bases each). Germline V gives CDR1 DFQATT, CDR2 SNEGSKA (reference sequence). The CDR3 covers 15 residues. V dropped 2 bases and J dropped 1 base, with 14 bases sitting between them. The CDR3 loop is CSARLGGTTQETQYF. The CDR3, as DNA: TGCAGTGCTAGATTAGGAGGGACAACCCAAGAGACCCAGTACTTC.

In its sample, this clonotype was seen a few times. The rearrangement joins TRBV6-1 to TRBJ2-7, with 7 positions matching TRBD1. In germline, CDR1 is MNHNS, CDR2 SASEGT. This CDR3 spans 14 amino acids. Trimming took 8 bases from V and 0 from J; bases not matched to a gene: 7. The CDR3 bases are TGTGCCAGCGGATCCGGGACAGACTCCTACGAGCAGTACTTC. Translation gives CASGSGTDSYEQYF.

This clonotype was observed at least ten times. The rearrangement links TRBV3-1 to TRBJ2-1; 12 bases fit TRBD2. Germline-derived CDR1 and CDR2 are LGHDT and YNNKEL (reference sequence). This CDR3 spans 14 amino acids. Trimming took 2 bases from V and 9 from J; bases not matched to a gene: 2. The CDR3 DNA is TGTGCCAGCAGCCAACTAGCGGGAGGGGGTGAGCAGTTCTTC. This codes for CASSQLAGGGEQFF.

In its sample, this clonotype was seen many times. The chain carries TRBV19 and TRBJ2-1; D perhaps matches TRBD1 (5 bases). Germline CDR1 reads LNHDA; CDR2 reads SQIVND (reference sequence). Trimming pared 3 bases from V and 8 bases from J, leaving 17 bases between. The CDR3 contains 15 residues. The CDR3, as DNA: TGTGCCAGTAGTATTCCAGGGTTGGGTATCGATGAGCAGTTCTTC. It codes for CASSIPGLGIDEQFF.

This clonotype was recorded once. V and J are TRBV11-2 and TRBJ2-7; TRBD2 is a possible D gene (6 bases). The CDR3 contains 13 residues. Per germline, CDR1 SGHAT and CDR2 FQNNGV. V was trimmed by 3 bases and J by 6 bases, leaving 12 bases between them. CDR3 protein: CASSFRDSGEQYF. CDR3 DNA sequence: TGTGCCAGCAGCTTCCGGGACTCGGGCGAGCAGTACTTC.

This clonotype was detected ten times or more. This chain joins TRBV28 and TRBJ2-2, with 7 bases that match TRBD2. The CDR3 runs to 16 residues. Trimming took 8 bases from V and 1 from J; bases not matched to a gene: 10. Per germline, CDR1 MDHEN and CDR2 SYDVKM. For the CDR3, the DNA is TGTGCCAGCGCAGCCCCTAGCGGTGTGAACACCGGGGAGCTGTTTTTT. Translating gives CASAAPSGVNTGELFF.

The chain couples TRBV19 to TRBJ2-6, with D uncertain. The V gene's germline CDR1 is LNHDA and CDR2 SQIVND (reference sequence). The CDR3 loop spans 15 amino acids. Trimming left V 5 bases short and J 6 bases short, with 14 bases between. Here the CDR3 DNA reads TGTGCCAGTAGTCTCCGGCTAGGCGAGGCCAACGTCCTGACTTTC. Translation gives CASSLRLGEANVLTF.

The chain couples TRBV29-1 to TRBJ2-3; no clear D gene. V was clipped by 5 bases and J by 3 bases, with 12 bases between them. CDR3 size: 13 residues. Germline V gene data show CDR1 as SQVTM and CDR2 as ANQGSEA. The CDR3 sequence is CSVSFAVTDTQYF. The CDR3 DNA reads as TGCAGCGTTTCGTTCGCAGTGACAGATACGCAGTATTTT.

This clonotype was recorded many times. The chain recombines TRBV25-1 with TRBJ2-7; no firm D call. In germline, CDR1 is MGHDK, CDR2 SYGVNS. The V end was cut by 3 bases, the J end by 7 bases, with 7 bases between. The CDR3 covers 11 residues. Written as DNA, the CDR3 is TGTGCCAGCAGTGAGGTGGGGGAGCAGTACTTC. As protein: CASSEVGEQYF.

This clonotype was counted at least ten times. This sequence joins TRBV6-5 and TRBJ1-1, with 8 bases that match TRBD1. After removal of 2 bases from V and 1 base from J, the junction contained 6 bases not matched to a gene. Germline V gene data show CDR1 as MNHEY and CDR2 as SVGAGI. The CDR3 is made up of 16 amino acids. The CDR3 region is CASSYAGTGPNTEAFF. CDR3 in DNA: TGTGCCAGCAGTTACGCCGGGACAGGCCCGAACACTGAAGCTTTCTTT.

The J gene is TRBJ2-2, the V gene TRBV2; 7 positions agree with TRBD1. V trimming: 4 bases; J trimming: 6 bases; junction bases outside the gene matches: 8. Germline CDR1 reads SNHLY; CDR2 reads FYNNEI. The CDR3 loop spans 15 amino acids. CDR3 amino acids: CASSGARQGAGELFF. The CDR3 nucleotides are TGTGCCAGCAGTGGCGCGCGACAGGGCGCCGGGGAGCTGTTTTTT.

This clonotype was seen repeatedly, ten times or more. Here the CDR3 DNA reads TGTGCCAGCAGCCAGGGACAGGGGTACGACGAGCAGTACTTC. This gives the protein CASSQGQGYDEQYF. This chain joins TRBV12-3 or TRBV12-4 and TRBJ2-7; 10 bases match TRBD1. Trimming at V came to 6 bases and at J to 5 bases, leaving 7 bases not matched to a gene. The CDR3 is 14 residues long.

This clonotype was seen repeatedly, ten times or more. The genes are TRBV2 and TRBJ2-5; 8 bases agree with TRBD2. This CDR3 spans 12 amino acids. The V gene's germline CDR1 is SNHLY and CDR2 FYNNEI. V gave up 6 bases and J gave up 9 bases; unmatched junction bases: 6. CDR3 loop: CASSLRGGAQYF. For the CDR3, the DNA is TGTGCCAGCAGCCTCCGGGGGGGGGCCCAGTACTTC.

The chain recombines TRBV27 with TRBJ2-5; D may correspond to TRBD1 or TRBD2 (5 bases each). The V end was cut by 3 bases, the J end by 0 bases, with 14 bases between. CDR1 MNHEY and CDR2 SMNVEV come from the germline V gene (reference sequence). The CDR3 extends over 16 amino acids. CDR3 nucleotide sequence: TGTGCCAGCAGTTTGCAGGGAGCTCGATACCAAGAGACCCAGTACTTC. This codes for CASSLQGARYQETQYF.

This clonotype was seen at least ten times. The rearrangement uses TRBV19 and TRBJ1-5; D perhaps matches TRBD1 (5 bases). Germline CDR1 LNHDA, CDR2 SQIVND (reference sequence). The CDR3 is 13 residues long. Trimming removed 3 bases from V and 8 bases from J, with 11 bases in between. The CDR3: CASSIGTREPQHF. The CDR3 DNA follows: TGTGCCAGTAGTATTGGGACGAGGGAGCCCCAGCATTTT.

This clonotype has ten or more counts. J is TRBJ2-7 and V is TRBV6-1; tentative D call: TRBD2 (6 bases). V was clipped by 1 base and J by 6 bases, with 13 bases between them. CDR1 is MNHNS and CDR2 is SASEGT in the germline V gene. The length of the CDR3 is 14 residues. CDR3 protein: CASSEVEGRGEQYF. The CDR3 DNA reads as TGTGCCAGCAGTGAAGTGGAGGGAAGGGGCGAGCAGTACTTC.

This clonotype was recorded many times. The chain links TRBV24-1 to TRBJ2-1; TRBD2 matches 9 bases. The CDR3 length is 12 residues. Germline lookup yields CDR1 KGHDR and CDR2 SFDVKD. Trimming removed 9 bases from V and 7 bases from J; junction bases left unmatched: 3. The CDR3 region has the DNA TGTGCCACCGGGGCGGGAGGGAATGAGCAGTTCTTC. Translated, it gives CATGAGGNEQFF.

This clonotype was seen many times. The chain combines TRBV4-1 with TRBJ2-5; tentative D call: TRBD1 (5 bases). There are 16 residues in the CDR3. Germline V CDR1 and CDR2: MGHRA, YSYEKL. V lost 0 bases to trimming and J lost 5 bases, with 16 bases between them. Here the CDR3 reads CASSQDRGRVAETQYF. The CDR3 coding sequence is TGCGCCAGCAGCCAAGATCGAGGCAGGGTGGCGGAGACCCAGTACTTC.

On this clonotype itself: The junction and the germline gene differ at one end; a read error may be behind it. The chain links TRBV7-9 to TRBJ2-7, with 9 positions matching TRBD1. The CDR3 length is 14 residues. CDR1 is SEHNR and CDR2 is FQNEAQ in the germline V gene (reference sequence). This CDR3 reads CGSSQGQGSYEQYF. CDR3 sequence (DNA): TGTGGCAGCAGCCAGGGACAGGGTTCCTACGAGCAGTACTTC.

Ten or more counts support this clonotype. The V call is TRBV2, the J call TRBJ1-6; D gene uncertain. V gave up 6 bases and J gave up 2 bases, with 8 bases separating them. Germline lookup yields CDR1 SNHLY and CDR2 FYNNEI. There are 14 residues in the CDR3. The CDR3 DNA is TGTGCCAGCAGGGGAAACACCTATAATTCACCCCTCCACTTT. Protein sequence: CASRGNTYNSPLHF.

Points on this clonotype: This sequence may be a read error, since a much larger clone differs from it by one base. V is TRBV12-3 or TRBV12-4 and J is TRBJ2-2, with TRBD1 identical over 11 bases. The CDR3 runs to 14 residues. CDR3 residues: CSSRGTGGFGELFF. The CDR3, as DNA: TGTTCCAGCAGGGGGACAGGGGGGTTCGGGGAGCTGTTTTTT.